This T cell receptor beta chain was sequenced in a study of siplizumab effects on memory and regulatory T cells. The V gene's germline CDR1 is SGHTA and CDR2 FQGNSA. This CDR3 spans 16 amino acids. V lost 5 bases and J lost 2, with 16 bases in between. This clone was seen once. The target antigen is unknown. Findings of the study overall: The naive T cell population seemed more diverse than memory cells and seemed a major contributor to the alloresponse. Alloreactive CD4+ clones that could be mapped were on average about 71% Treg-derived with siplizumab, against roughly 27% in controls.

TCRdb's table, derived via immunoSEQ multiplex PCR, lists solely in-frame clones and lacks some. The sample gives 56,000 or so clones, 95% to 98% of which show up once; about 1.1% is in the top ten. The receptor was derived from a human donor in good health. Sequenced input: naive CD8+ T cells sorted from blood. J is TRBJ1-5 and V is TRBV7-2, with D perhaps TRBD1 (5 bases). CDR3 region: CASSGTAGSGNQPQHF. As DNA, the CDR3 is TGTGCCAGCAGCGGAACGGCAGGGTCGGGCAATCAGCCCCAGCATTTT.